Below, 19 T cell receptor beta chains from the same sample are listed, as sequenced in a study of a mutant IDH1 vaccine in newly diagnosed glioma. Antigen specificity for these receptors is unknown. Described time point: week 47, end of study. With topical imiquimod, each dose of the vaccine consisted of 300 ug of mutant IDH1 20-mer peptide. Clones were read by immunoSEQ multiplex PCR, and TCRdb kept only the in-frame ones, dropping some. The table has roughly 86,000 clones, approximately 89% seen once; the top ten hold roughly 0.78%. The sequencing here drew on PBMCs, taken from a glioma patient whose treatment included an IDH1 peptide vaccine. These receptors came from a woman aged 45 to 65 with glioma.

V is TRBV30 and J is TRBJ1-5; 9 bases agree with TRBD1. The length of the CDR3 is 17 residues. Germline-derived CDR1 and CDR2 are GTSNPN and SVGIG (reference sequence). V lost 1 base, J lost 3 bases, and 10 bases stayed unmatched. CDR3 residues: CAWSAHRGRESNQPQHF. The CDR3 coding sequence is TGTGCCTGGAGTGCCCACAGGGGGCGAGAGTCCAATCAGCCCCAGCATTTT.

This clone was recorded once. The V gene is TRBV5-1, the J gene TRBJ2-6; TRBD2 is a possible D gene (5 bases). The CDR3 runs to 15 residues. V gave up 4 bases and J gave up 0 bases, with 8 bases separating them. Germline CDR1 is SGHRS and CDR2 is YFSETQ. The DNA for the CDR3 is TGCGCCAGCAGCCTGGGAGCCTCTGGGGCCAACGTCCTGACTTTC. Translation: CASSLGASGANVLTF.

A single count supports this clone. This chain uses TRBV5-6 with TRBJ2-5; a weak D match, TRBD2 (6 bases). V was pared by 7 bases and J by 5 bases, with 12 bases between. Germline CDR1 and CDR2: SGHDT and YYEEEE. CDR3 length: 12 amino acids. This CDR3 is CASGPGGETQYF. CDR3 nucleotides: TGTGCCAGCGGTCCTGGGGGGGAGACCCAGTACTTC.

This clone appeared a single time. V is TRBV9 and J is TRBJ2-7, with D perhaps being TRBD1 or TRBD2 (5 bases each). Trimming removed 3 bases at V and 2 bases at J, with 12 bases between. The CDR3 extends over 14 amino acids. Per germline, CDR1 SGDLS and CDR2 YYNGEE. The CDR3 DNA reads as TGTGCCAGCAGCGGACGGGACGGCCCCTACGAGCAGTACTTC. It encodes CASSGRDGPYEQYF.

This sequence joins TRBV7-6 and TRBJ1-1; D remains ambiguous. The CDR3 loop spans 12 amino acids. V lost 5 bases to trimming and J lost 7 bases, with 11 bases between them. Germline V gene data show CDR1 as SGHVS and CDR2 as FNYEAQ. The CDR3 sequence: CASSPRAFEAFF. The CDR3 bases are TGTGCCAGCAGCCCCCGGGCGTTTGAAGCTTTCTTT.

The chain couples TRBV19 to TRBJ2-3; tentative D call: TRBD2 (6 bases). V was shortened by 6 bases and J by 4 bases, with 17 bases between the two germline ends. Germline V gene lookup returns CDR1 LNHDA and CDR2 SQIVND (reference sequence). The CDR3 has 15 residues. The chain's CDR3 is CASSAAGVPPDTQYF. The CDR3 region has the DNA TGTGCCAGTAGCGCAGCGGGTGTCCCTCCAGATACGCAGTATTTT.

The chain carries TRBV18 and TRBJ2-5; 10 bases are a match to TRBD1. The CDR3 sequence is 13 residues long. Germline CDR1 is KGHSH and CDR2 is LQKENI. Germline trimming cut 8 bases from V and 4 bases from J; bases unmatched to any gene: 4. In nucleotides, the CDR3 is TGTGCCAGCGGGACAGGGGCCGGAGAGACCCAGTACTTC. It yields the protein CASGTGAGETQYF.

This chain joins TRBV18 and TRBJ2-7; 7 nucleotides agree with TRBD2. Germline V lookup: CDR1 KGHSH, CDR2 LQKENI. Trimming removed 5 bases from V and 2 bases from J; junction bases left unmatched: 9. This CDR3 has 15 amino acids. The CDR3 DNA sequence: TGTGCCAGCTCAGCCGGGGCGGGAGAGGCCTACGAGCAGTACTTC. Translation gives CASSAGAGEAYEQYF.

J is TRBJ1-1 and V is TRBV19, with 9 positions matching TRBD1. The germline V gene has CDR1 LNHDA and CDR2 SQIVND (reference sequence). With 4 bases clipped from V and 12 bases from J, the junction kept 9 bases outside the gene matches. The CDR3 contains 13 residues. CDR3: CASSTPRDRATFF. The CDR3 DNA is TGTGCCAGTAGTACCCCCCGGGACAGGGCAACTTTCTTT.

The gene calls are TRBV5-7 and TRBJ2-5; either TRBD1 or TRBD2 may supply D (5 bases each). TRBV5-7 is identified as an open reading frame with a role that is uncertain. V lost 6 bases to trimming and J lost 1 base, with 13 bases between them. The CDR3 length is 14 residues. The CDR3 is CASIRPGPQETQYF. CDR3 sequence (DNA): TGTGCCAGCATTCGACCGGGACCCCAAGAGACCCAGTACTTC.

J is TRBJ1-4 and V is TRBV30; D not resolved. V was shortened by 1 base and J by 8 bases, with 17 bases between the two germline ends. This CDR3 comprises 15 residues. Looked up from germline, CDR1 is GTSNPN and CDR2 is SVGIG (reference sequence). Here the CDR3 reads CAWSGPPMGREKLFF. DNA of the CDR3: TGTGCCTGGAGTGGCCCCCCCATGGGCAGGGAAAAACTGTTTTTT.

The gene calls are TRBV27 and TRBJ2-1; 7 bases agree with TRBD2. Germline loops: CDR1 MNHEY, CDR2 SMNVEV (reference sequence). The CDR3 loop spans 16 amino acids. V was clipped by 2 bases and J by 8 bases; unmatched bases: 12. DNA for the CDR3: TGTGCCAGCAGTTTAGGCCCGGGACTACCGGCGGATGAGCAGTTCTTC. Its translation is CASSLGPGLPADEQFF.

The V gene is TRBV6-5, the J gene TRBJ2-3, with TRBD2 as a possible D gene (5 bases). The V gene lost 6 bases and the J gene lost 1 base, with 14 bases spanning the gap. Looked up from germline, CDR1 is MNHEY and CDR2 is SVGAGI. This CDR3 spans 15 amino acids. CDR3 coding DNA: TGTGCCAGCAGCTCTCGCCGGCGGGGCACAGATACGCAGTATTTT. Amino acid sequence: CASSSRRRGTDTQYF.

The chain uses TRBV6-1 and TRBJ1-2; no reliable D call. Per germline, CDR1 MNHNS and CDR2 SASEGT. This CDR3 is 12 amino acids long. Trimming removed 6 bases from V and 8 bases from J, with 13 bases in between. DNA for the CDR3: TGTGCCAGCAGAAGCGGCGGTTGGGGCTACACCTTC. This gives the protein CASRSGGWGYTF.

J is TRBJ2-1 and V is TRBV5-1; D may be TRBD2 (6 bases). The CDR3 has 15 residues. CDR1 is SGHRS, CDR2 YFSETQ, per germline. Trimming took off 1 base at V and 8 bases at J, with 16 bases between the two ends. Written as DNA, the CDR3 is TGCGCCAGCAGCTTGAACGGAGGGAGTCTAGATGAGCAGTTCTTC. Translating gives CASSLNGGSLDEQFF.

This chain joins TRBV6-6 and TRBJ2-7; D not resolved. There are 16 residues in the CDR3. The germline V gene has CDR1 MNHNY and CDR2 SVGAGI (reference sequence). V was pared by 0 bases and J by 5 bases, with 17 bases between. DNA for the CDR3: TGTGCCAGCAGTTACTCGGGGTACCCTAGGAAAGACGAGCAGTACTTC. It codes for CASSYSGYPRKDEQYF.

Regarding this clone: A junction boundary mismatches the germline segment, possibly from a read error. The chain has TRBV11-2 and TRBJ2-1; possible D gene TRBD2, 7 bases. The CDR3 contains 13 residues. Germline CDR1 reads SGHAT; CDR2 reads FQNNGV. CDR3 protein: CASILGGAAEQFF. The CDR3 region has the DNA TGTGCCAGCATCTTAGGGGGGGCGGCTGAGCAGTTCTTC.

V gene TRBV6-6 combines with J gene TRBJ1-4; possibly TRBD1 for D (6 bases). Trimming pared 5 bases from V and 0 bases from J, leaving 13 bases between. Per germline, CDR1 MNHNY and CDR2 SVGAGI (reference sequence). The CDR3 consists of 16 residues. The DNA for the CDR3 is TGTGCCAGCAGTCCGACAGGTGGGACAACTAATGAAAAACTGTTTTTT. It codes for CASSPTGGTTNEKLFF.

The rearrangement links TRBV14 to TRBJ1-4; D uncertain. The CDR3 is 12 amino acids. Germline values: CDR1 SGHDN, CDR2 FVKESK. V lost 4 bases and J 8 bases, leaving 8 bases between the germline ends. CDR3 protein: CASSRYREKLFF. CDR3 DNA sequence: TGTGCCAGCAGCCGTTATAGGGAAAAACTGTTTTTT.